Below, one T cell receptor beta chain is given with its context. The target antigen is unknown. With 5 bases clipped from V and 4 bases from J, the junction kept 5 bases outside the gene matches. CDR3 length: 13 residues. Germline loops: CDR1 MDHEN, CDR2 SYDVKM. The protocol was immunoSEQ multiplex PCR, while the TCRdb copy is restricted to in-frame clones and leaves out a portion. The repertoire holds over 75,000 clones, roughly 90% seen once, with 1% to 1.3% in the top ten. The record originates from a study of OX40 agonist ivuxolimab in advanced cancers. Study at large: It was permissible to have had prior anti-PD-1, anti-PD-L1 or anti-CTLA-4 therapy, and around 43% had some. Findings of the study overall: Some patients without response likewise showed low normalized clonal expansion.

The chain joins TRBV28 to TRBJ2-7; 7 bases map to TRBD2. This specimen consisted of CD4+ or CD8+ T cells sorted from blood, obtained in a trial of the OX40 agonist ivuxolimab. This clonotype originated in an adult with an advanced solid tumor such as melanoma, head and neck, liver or kidney cancer. The CDR3 sequence: CASSTGTKYEQYF. DNA of the CDR3: TGTGCCAGCAGTACCGGGACTAAGTACGAGCAGTACTTC.